The 23 T cell receptor beta chains below were found in one sample sequenced in a study of shared clonotypes between healthy human individuals. Clones were read by immunoSEQ multiplex PCR, and TCRdb kept only the in-frame ones, dropping some. The table shows roughly 2.4 million clones, with approximately 96% occurring only once. Sequencing was carried out using naive CD4+ T cells sorted from blood. Sample subset: CD45RA+ positively selected. These receptors originate from a man aged 18 to 35 in good health.

The DNA of the CDR3 is TGTGCCAGCACCCTTAGACCCCCCGCGGACACCGGGGAGCTGTTTTTT. Translated: CASTLRPPADTGELFF. The chain has TRBV11-2 and TRBJ2-2; D unclear. Germline-derived CDR1 and CDR2 are SGHAT and FQNNGV. This CDR3 contains 16 residues. V lost 7 bases to trimming and J lost 3 bases, with 18 bases between them. The full variable domain, in which reference TRBV11-2 and TRBJ2-2 provide the parts outside the CDR3, is EAGVAQSPRYKIIEKRQSVAFWCNPISGHATLYWYQQILGQGPKLLIQFQNNGVVDDSQLPKDRFSAERLKGVDSTLKIQPAKLEDSAVYLCASTLRPPADTGELFFGEGSRLTVL.

V usage is TRBV28 and J usage is TRBJ1-2; D not certain. The germline CDR1 and CDR2 sequences are MDHEN and SYDVKM. Trimming took 1 base from V and 2 from J, leaving 8 bases between them. CDR3 length equals 14 residues. For the CDR3, the DNA is TGTGCCAGCAGTTTATCGGCAGTAAACTATGGCTACACCTTC. It translates to CASSLSAVNYGYTF.

This chain links TRBV19 with TRBJ2-5; TRBD2 aligns across 12 bases. Trimming took 5 bases from V and 4 from J; bases not matched to a gene: 8. In germline, CDR1 is LNHDA, CDR2 SQIVND (reference sequence). The CDR3 has 16 amino acids. The DNA for the CDR3 is TGTGCCAGTAGTTCCCGACTAGCGGGAGCCCCAGAGACCCAGTACTTC. Encoded protein: CASSSRLAGAPETQYF.

The V and J genes are TRBV11-2 and TRBJ2-5, with TRBD1 matching 8 bases. CDR3 length: 15 residues. Germline CDR1 SGHAT, CDR2 FQNNGV. The J segment lost 4 bases and the V segment lost 5 bases, leaving 9 bases of the junction unmatched. The CDR3 region is CASSPSGGMIETQYF. DNA of the CDR3: TGTGCCAGCAGCCCCTCAGGGGGCATGATAGAGACCCAGTACTTC.

This sequence joins TRBV10-3 and TRBJ2-7; D may be TRBD1 (6 bases). This CDR3 contains 14 residues. Germline loops: CDR1 ENHRY, CDR2 SYGVKD. Between the trimmed V and J ends, which lost 3 bases and 0 bases, there was a span of 9 bases. CDR3 in DNA: TGTGCCATCAGTGAAGGGACACCCTCCTACGAGCAGTACTTC. Amino acids: CAISEGTPSYEQYF.

Of note for this clone: Additional DNA sequences in this sample encode the identical CDR3. The chain combines TRBV19 with TRBJ2-7; 7 bases agree with TRBD1. V was clipped by 5 bases and J by 3 bases; unmatched bases: 4. This CDR3 spans 13 amino acids. Germline lookup yields CDR1 LNHDA and CDR2 SQIVND (reference sequence). CDR3: CASSENRGYEQYF. In DNA form, the CDR3 reads TGTGCCAGTAGTGAGAACAGGGGCTACGAGCAGTACTTC. Combining the CDR3 with reference TRBV19 and TRBJ2-7 gives the whole variable domain DGGITQSPKYLFRKEGQNVTLSCEQNLNHDAMYWYRQDPGQGLRLIYYSQIVNDFQKGDIAEGYSVSREKKESFPLTVTSAQKNPTAFYLCASSENRGYEQYFGPGTRLTVT.

The gene calls are TRBV6-6 and TRBJ1-1; 9 bases fit TRBD1. The CDR3 has 14 residues. Germline CDR1 reads MNHNY; CDR2 reads SVGAGI (reference sequence). The V and J ends lost 5 bases and 5 bases, in that order; junction bases with no gene match: 6. The CDR3 nucleotides read TGTGCCAGCAGTCGACCGGGACAGGGAACTGAAGCTTTCTTT. It specifies CASSRPGQGTEAFF.

This chain joins TRBV4-3 and TRBJ1-3, with D unclear. Germline lookup yields CDR1 LGHNA and CDR2 YSLEER. The CDR3 has 16 residues. Trimming cost V 0 bases and J 0 bases, with 9 bases left between them. The CDR3 DNA reads as TGCGCCAGCAGCCAAGACAAGGAGCTCTCTGGAAACACCATATATTTT. As protein: CASSQDKELSGNTIYF.

The chain is built from TRBV2 and TRBJ1-1; D gene uncertain. Trimming left V 5 bases short and J 0 bases short, with 4 bases between. The CDR3 runs 12 residues. CDR1 is SNHLY, CDR2 FYNNEI, per germline. The CDR3 region is CASSKMNTEAFF. The CDR3 bases are TGTGCCAGCAGTAAGATGAACACTGAAGCTTTCTTT.

About this clone: At the DNA level, this CDR3 is encoded by other sequences in the same sample as well. The V and J genes are TRBV19 and TRBJ1-5, with D uncertain. Germline loops: CDR1 LNHDA, CDR2 SQIVND (reference sequence). This CDR3 is 16 amino acids long. V gave up 5 bases and J gave up 0 bases, with 14 bases separating them. The CDR3 DNA is TGTGCCAGTAGTCCTTGGGGAGGGAATAGCAATCAGCCCCAGCATTTT. Its protein is CASSPWGGNSNQPQHF.

This chain connects TRBV7-2 to TRBJ2-7, with unresolved D. Trimming pared 0 bases from V and 2 bases from J, leaving 11 bases between. This CDR3 contains 15 residues. CDR1 is SGHTA, CDR2 FQGNSA, per germline. CDR3 DNA sequence: TGTGCCAGCAGCTTAGCGGGCTACGGCGCCTACGAGCAGTACTTC. Protein sequence: CASSLAGYGAYEQYF.

The V gene is TRBV6-1, the J gene TRBJ1-2, with 9 bases identical to TRBD1. V shed 3 bases and J 2 bases; nucleotides not matched to a gene: 4. This CDR3 has 15 amino acids. Germline V gene lookup returns CDR1 MNHNS and CDR2 SASEGT. CDR3 nucleotides: TGTGCCAGCAGTGATGCCGGGACAGGGAACTATGGCTACACCTTC. Its protein product is CASSDAGTGNYGYTF.

As regards this clone: The same CDR3 is also encoded by other DNA sequences in this sample. The CDR3 reads CASSAGTGRYEQYF. The CDR3 nucleotides are TGTGCCAGCAGCGCCGGAACAGGGAGGTACGAGCAGTACTTC. V and J are TRBV9 and TRBJ2-7, with D perhaps TRBD1 or TRBD2 (6 bases each). There are 14 residues in the CDR3. With 3 bases removed from V and 4 bases from J, the gap between germline ends came to 14 bases. The germline CDR1 and CDR2 sequences are SGDLS and YYNGEE. Together with reference TRBV9 and TRBJ2-7, the CDR3 gives the full variable domain: DSGVTQTPKHLITATGQRVTLRCSPRSGDLSVYWYQQSLDQGLQFLIQYYNGEERAKGNILERFSAQQFPDLHSELNLSSLELGDSALYFCASSAGTGRYEQYFGPGTRLTVT.

The chain has TRBV2 and TRBJ1-4; D not certain. V lost 4 bases, J lost 12 bases, and 18 bases lay in between. The CDR3 spans 14 residues. CDR1 and CDR2 (germline): SNHLY, FYNNEI. The CDR3 sequence is CASSVNVEYVELFF. CDR3 DNA sequence: TGTGCCAGCAGTGTGAATGTGGAGTATGTCGAACTGTTTTTT. Complete variable domain (other parts from reference TRBV2 and TRBJ1-4): EPEVTQTPSHQVTQMGQEVILRCVPISNHLYFYWYRQILGQKVEFLVSFYNNEISEKSEIFDDQFSVERPDGSNFTLKIRSTKLEDSAMYFCASSVNVEYVELFFGSGTQLSVL.

The chain recombines TRBV6-5 with TRBJ2-2; D may be TRBD2 (5 bases). V shed 4 bases and J shed 1 base, with 10 bases lying between them. This CDR3 has 15 amino acids. Germline V gene data show CDR1 as MNHEY and CDR2 as SVGAGI. The CDR3 sequence is CASSWGALNTGELFF. DNA for the CDR3: TGTGCCAGCAGTTGGGGAGCGTTGAACACCGGGGAGCTGTTTTTT.

The chain is built from TRBV5-1 and TRBJ2-1, with 9 nucleotides matching TRBD2. V shed 5 bases, J shed 5 bases, and the junction held 5 bases outside the gene matches. The CDR3 runs to 14 residues. The germline gives CDR1 SGHRS, CDR2 YFSETQ. The CDR3 is CASRAGGLDNEQFF. DNA for the CDR3: TGCGCCAGCAGGGCGGGAGGGCTCGACAATGAGCAGTTCTTC.

The chain couples TRBV6-6 to TRBJ1-3; D perhaps matches TRBD1 (5 bases). Trimming pared 0 bases from V and 4 bases from J, leaving 7 bases between. This CDR3 spans 14 amino acids. Germline V gene sequence: CDR1 MNHNY, CDR2 SVGAGI (reference sequence). The CDR3 nucleotides read TGTGCCAGCAGTTACTCAGGGGTGGGAAACACCATATATTTT. This codes for CASSYSGVGNTIYF.

As regards this clone: In the same sample, other DNA sequences code for this CDR3. The V call is TRBV5-4, the J call TRBJ2-7, with D perhaps TRBD1 (7 bases). The CDR3 contains 14 residues. Trimming stripped 0 bases from V and 3 bases from J, with 10 bases between. Germline-derived CDR1 and CDR2 are SGHNT and YYREEE (reference sequence). The CDR3 is CASSLAGGSYEQYF. CDR3 DNA sequence: TGTGCCAGCAGCTTGGCAGGGGGGAGCTACGAGCAGTACTTC.

The V and J genes are TRBV2 and TRBJ2-3; D is possibly TRBD1 (7 bases). The V gene's germline CDR1 is SNHLY and CDR2 FYNNEI. The CDR3 is 15 residues long. V shed 7 bases and J shed 5 bases, with 19 bases lying between them. This CDR3 reads CASIQGGALGDTQYF. The CDR3 DNA reads as TGTGCCAGCATCCAGGGGGGAGCTCTTGGAGATACGCAGTATTTT.

In the case of this clone: Other DNA sequences within the sample encode an identical CDR3. The V call is TRBV7-2, the J call TRBJ2-7; 9 bases agree with TRBD2. The CDR3 sequence is 15 residues long. V gave up 1 base and J gave up 0 bases; unmatched junction bases: 1. Germline CDR1 SGHTA, CDR2 FQGNSA. As DNA, the CDR3 is TGTGCCAGCAGCTTAGTAGCGGGAGTCTCCTACGAGCAGTACTTC. Its protein product is CASSLVAGVSYEQYF.

The chain uses TRBV30 and TRBJ1-4; D unclear. The length of the CDR3 is 13 residues. The germline V and J ends were trimmed by 0 bases and 4 bases, with 6 bases remaining between them. The germline V gene has CDR1 GTSNPN and CDR2 SVGIG (reference sequence). The CDR3 DNA is TGTGCCTGGAGTGTAGTAGGTAATGAAAAACTGTTTTTT. This sequence encodes CAWSVVGNEKLFF.

V usage is TRBV2 and J usage is TRBJ2-5; 11 bases agree with TRBD2. The length of the CDR3 is 14 residues. The J segment lost 5 bases and the V segment lost 6 bases, leaving 5 bases of the junction unmatched. Germline V gives CDR1 SNHLY, CDR2 FYNNEI. This CDR3 is CASRNSGGAETQYF. The CDR3 region has the DNA TGTGCCAGCAGGAATAGCGGGGGGGCGGAGACCCAGTACTTC.

This chain uses TRBV6-6 with TRBJ1-1; D call uncertain. Germline V CDR1 and CDR2: MNHNY, SVGAGI (reference sequence). Trimming took 6 bases from V and 0 from J, leaving 8 bases between them. This CDR3 region has 13 residues. The CDR3 sequence: CASSETLNTEAFF. The DNA for the CDR3 is TGTGCCAGCAGCGAGACATTGAACACTGAAGCTTTCTTT.